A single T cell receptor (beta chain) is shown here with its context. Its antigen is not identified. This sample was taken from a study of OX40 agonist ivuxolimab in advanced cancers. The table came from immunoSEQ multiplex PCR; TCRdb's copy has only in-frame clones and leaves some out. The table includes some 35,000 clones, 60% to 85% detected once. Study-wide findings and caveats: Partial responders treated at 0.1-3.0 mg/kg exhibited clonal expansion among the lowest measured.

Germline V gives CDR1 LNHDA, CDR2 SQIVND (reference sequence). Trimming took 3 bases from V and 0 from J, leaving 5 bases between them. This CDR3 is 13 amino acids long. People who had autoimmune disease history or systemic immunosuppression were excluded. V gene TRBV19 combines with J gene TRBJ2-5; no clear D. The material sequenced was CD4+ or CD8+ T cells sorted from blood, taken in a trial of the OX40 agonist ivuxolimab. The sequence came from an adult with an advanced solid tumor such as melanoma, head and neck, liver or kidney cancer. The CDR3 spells CASSMSNQETQYF. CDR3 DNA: TGTGCCAGTAGTATGAGCAACCAAGAGACCCAGTACTTC.